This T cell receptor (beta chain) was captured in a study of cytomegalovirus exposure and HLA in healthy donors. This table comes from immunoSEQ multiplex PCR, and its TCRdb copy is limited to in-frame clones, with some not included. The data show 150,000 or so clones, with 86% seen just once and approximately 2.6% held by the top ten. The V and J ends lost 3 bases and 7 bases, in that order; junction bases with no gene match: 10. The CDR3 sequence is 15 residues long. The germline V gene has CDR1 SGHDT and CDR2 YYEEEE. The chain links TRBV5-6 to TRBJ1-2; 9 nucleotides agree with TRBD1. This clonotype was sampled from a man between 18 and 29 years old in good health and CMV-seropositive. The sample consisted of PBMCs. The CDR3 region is CASSWGRQGVAGYTF. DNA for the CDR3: TGTGCCAGCAGCTGGGGGAGACAGGGGGTGGCTGGCTACACCTTC.